This T cell receptor (beta chain) is drawn from a study of a mutant IDH1 vaccine in newly diagnosed glioma. Time point defined: baseline, week 1 (first vaccination visit). Documented treatment: pre-vaccination baseline after standard-of-care therapy. Only in-frame clones appear in the TCRdb table, and some are missing; sequencing was by immunoSEQ multiplex PCR. The repertoire consists of about 51,000 clones, with about 80% occurring once and the leading ten covering approximately 1.8%. Only one count was recorded for this clone. The specimen was PBMCs, collected from a glioma patient treated with radiotherapy, temozolomide or both. This TCR came from a woman in her thirties or forties with glioma.

The DNA of the CDR3 is TGTGCCAGTAGTCGGTCTAGCGGGGGGGCTTACAATGAGCAGTTCTTC. Its translation is CASSRSSGGAYNEQFF. V and J are TRBV19 and TRBJ2-1, with 12 bases lining up with TRBD2. CDR3 length: 16 amino acids. V lost 5 bases and J lost 4; bases outside the gene matches: 6. The germline V gene has CDR1 LNHDA and CDR2 SQIVND (reference sequence).